This record looks at one TCR beta chain sequence and its context. This sample is part of a study of T-cell reconstitution after alpha-beta-depleted transplantation in children. Unique molecular identifiers were incorporated into the prepared TCRbeta library. MiXCR was run by TCRdb on the PCR reads, yielding one entry per CDR3 protein. Among approximately 590,000 distinct CDR3 sequences listed, 8% to 11% were seen once. This material consisted of PBMCs from the stem cell graft donor, taken from the stem cell graft. This receptor was taken from a human donor who donated a stem cell graft to a child with acute myeloid leukemia.

The CDR3 bases are TGCAGCCCGCAAAGGGGGGAGACCCAGTACTTC. This gives the protein CSPQRGETQYF. This chain uses TRBV29-1 with TRBJ2-5; D might be TRBD1 (6 bases). V was trimmed by 8 bases and J by 5 bases, leaving 12 bases between them. CDR1 and CDR2 (germline): SQVTM, ANQGSEA. This CDR3 has 11 amino acids.